This is a list of T cell receptor beta chains from one sample in a study of T cell responses to AZD1222 COVID-19 vaccine. The data were produced by immunoSEQ multiplex PCR, yet TCRdb's version contains in-frame clones alone and is incomplete. This table has about 140,000 clones, approximately 95% appearing once. This material consisted of peripheral blood, taken 28 days after the second AZD1222 dose. These receptors were taken from an adult who received the AZD1222 COVID-19 vaccine. Both conserved end residues are part of each CDR3. A D gene is named only where the DNA matches it firmly. Only some rows state a clone size, as once, few, many or a class for expanded clones.

TRBD1	TRBV5-8	TRBJ1-2	once	TGTGCCAGCAGCCTCCGACAGGGTTTGCTCGCGCCTGTCTATGGCTACACCTTC	CASSLRQGLLAPVYGYTF
-	TRBV4-1	TRBJ1-1	-	TGCGCCAGCAGCCAAGGATCGATTTGGCAGCTCAACACTGAAGCTTTCTTT	CASSQGSIWQLNTEAFF
-	TRBV6-2/TRBV6-3	TRBJ2-7	-	TGTGCCAGCAGTTACTCGGGGGCATCCTACGAGCAGTACTTC	CASSYSGASYEQYF
-	TRBV20-1	TRBJ1-5	-	TGCAGTGCTAGTCCATTCGATTATAGCAATCAGCCCCAGCATTTT	CSASPFDYSNQPQHF
TRBD2	TRBV7-2	TRBJ2-3	once	TGTGCCAGCAGCTTAGTAGCGGGGGGGGGAGATACGCAGTATTTT	CASSLVAGGGDTQYF
-	TRBV6-9	TRBJ2-3	once	TGTGCCAGCAGTCCCACCGGACCTTCCACAGATACGCAGTATTTT	CASSPTGPSTDTQYF
-	TRBV6-6	TRBJ1-2	-	TGTGCCAGCAGTTACTCGAATAGGGCGGGCGGCTACACCTTC	CASSYSNRAGGYTF
-	TRBV5-1	TRBJ1-1	-	TGCGCCAGCAGCCCCCTCTCGAACACTGAAGCTTTCTTT	CASSPLSNTEAFF
TRBD1	TRBV10-3	TRBJ1-3	-	TGTGCCATACGGACAGGGGCTGGAAACACCATATATTTT	CAIRTGAGNTIYF
TRBD1	TRBV2	TRBJ1-6	-	TGTGCCAGCAGTGTAACAGGGGGAAATTCACCCCTCCACTTT	CASSVTGGNSPLHF
TRBD2	TRBV18	TRBJ2-3	-	TGTGCCAGCTCACCAATGACTAGCGGGGGGGCCGGAGATACGCAGTATTTT	CASSPMTSGGAGDTQYF
-	TRBV15	TRBJ2-5	-	TGTGCCACCAGCAGAGATGCCCCCAGCAATCCAATACAGGACTCGGGGACCCAGTACTTC	CATSRDAPSNPIQDSGTQYF
-	TRBV7-2	TRBJ1-5	-	TGTGCCAGCAGCTTCGCTATTCGGGGTCAGCCCCAGCATTTT	CASSFAIRGQPQHF
-	TRBV27	TRBJ2-3	-	TGTGCCAGCAGGCCTAAAACATCTTCCACAGATACGCAGTATTTT	CASRPKTSSTDTQYF
-	TRBV4-2	TRBJ1-5	-	TGTGCCAGCAGTTTCTTACGGGGGGGTGTATGGCAGCCCCAGCATTTT	CASSFLRGGVWQPQHF
TRBD1	TRBV29-1	TRBJ2-3	-	TGCAGCGTTTGGCGGCGGGACAGGGGGGCAGATACGCAGTATTTT	CSVWRRDRGADTQYF
-	TRBV3-1/TRBV3-2	TRBJ2-5	-	TGTGCCAGTGCCGGGCCAGGGGAGACCCAGTACTTC	CASAGPGETQYF
-	TRBV4-1	TRBJ1-1	-	TGCGCCAGCAGCCAAGATGGAGACACTGAAGCTTTCTTT	CASSQDGDTEAFF
TRBD1	TRBV6-5	TRBJ1-6	medium-sized	TGTGCCAGCTCTACAGGGGATCGGAGTTCACCCCTCCACTTT	CASSTGDRSSPLHF
-	TRBV7-8	TRBJ1-2	once	TGTGCCAGCAGCTTAGCGCTCGGACTTGACTATGGCTACACCTTC	CASSLALGLDYGYTF
TRBD1	TRBV7-8	TRBJ1-5	-	TGTGCCAGCAGCTTGGGACAGGTCAGCAATCAGCCCCAGCATTTT	CASSLGQVSNQPQHF
-	TRBV27	TRBJ1-6	-	TGTGCCAGCAGCCAACCCGGGACAAGGCTCCACTTT	CASSQPGTRLHF
-	TRBV5-1	TRBJ2-6	-	TGCGCCAGCAGCCTACGGACAGTCTCTGGGGCCAACGTCCTGACTTTC	CASSLRTVSGANVLTF
TRBD1	TRBV28	TRBJ1-5	-	TGTGCCAGCGCAGGCTCTTGGACAGGGGATCAGCCCCAGCATTTT	CASAGSWTGDQPQHF
-	TRBV7-8	TRBJ1-2	-	TGTGCCAGCAGCCCTACCAGGGAAGACTACACCTTC	CASSPTREDYTF
-	TRBV11-2	TRBJ1-4	-	TGTGCCAGCAGCGTCGCAGGGCGCTTTAATGAAAAACTGTTTTTT	CASSVAGRFNEKLFF
-	TRBV3-1/TRBV3-2	TRBJ2-6	-	TGTGCCAGCAGCCCCCCTTTTGGAGGGGCCAACGTCCTGACTTTC	CASSPPFGGANVLTF
-	TRBV7-2	TRBJ1-2	-	TGTGCCAGCAGCTTCCGGGTAAACTATGGCTACACCTTC	CASSFRVNYGYTF
TRBD1	TRBV27	TRBJ1-1	once	TGTGCCAGCAGTAGGGGGCGAGAGAACACTGAAGCTTTCTTT	CASSRGRENTEAFF
TRBD2	TRBV3-1/TRBV3-2	TRBJ2-5	-	TGTGCCAGCAGACTAACTAGCGGGGAGACCCAGTACTTC	CASRLTSGETQYF
-	TRBV4-1	TRBJ1-2	-	TGCGCCAGCAGCCAAGAGGGGTTGCCGTATGGCTACACCTTC	CASSQEGLPYGYTF
-	TRBV29-1	TRBJ1-2	-	TGCAGCGCCCTTAGGGGAACAACTAACTATGGCTACACCTTC	CSALRGTTNYGYTF
-	TRBV27	TRBJ2-1	-	TGTGCCAGCAGCAACTACGGGGACAATGAGCAGTTCTTC	CASSNYGDNEQFF
-	TRBV19	TRBJ1-1	-	TGTGCCAGTAGTACCGCCTTCGGGGGCGCAAGAACTGAAGCTTTCTTT	CASSTAFGGARTEAFF
TRBD1	TRBV9	TRBJ1-1	once	TGTGCCTCCGCCGAAACAGGGGCAGTAACTGAAGCTTTCTTT	CASAETGAVTEAFF
-	TRBV6-5	TRBJ1-2	-	TGTGCCAGCAGTTTATTGGAGGGAGGAGGCTATGGCTACACCTTC	CASSLLEGGGYGYTF
TRBD1	TRBV2	TRBJ1-4	-	TGTGCCAGCACTTACAGGGGGACTAATAATGAAAAACTGTTTTTT	CASTYRGTNNEKLFF
TRBD1	TRBV18	TRBJ1-1	-	TGTGCCAGCTCACTCGGACAGGCCCGGGGGGCTTTCTTT	CASSLGQARGAFF
TRBD2	TRBV4-2	TRBJ2-1	-	TGTGCCAGCAGCCAACGTAGCGGGGGGGCGTCCAATGAGCAGTTCTTC	CASSQRSGGASNEQFF
-	TRBV18	TRBJ2-1	few	TGTGCCAGCTCCCCTACTAGTCGTGAGCAGTTCTTC	CASSPTSREQFF
TRBD1	TRBV9	TRBJ1-3	-	TGTGCCAGCAGCGGAAGCCGGGACAGGGTAACTGGAAACACCATATATTTT	CASSGSRDRVTGNTIYF
TRBD1	TRBV25-1	TRBJ1-2	-	TGTGCCAGCAGTGAATGGGACAGGGGGAACTATGGCTACACCTTC	CASSEWDRGNYGYTF
-	TRBV4-1	TRBJ1-1	-	TGCGCCAGCAGCCAAGCGGTGAGGGGGGTAACCACTGAAGCTTTCTTT	CASSQAVRGVTTEAFF
-	TRBV12-3/TRBV12-4	TRBJ2-3	-	TGTGCCAGTAGGCCAGCGGGCACAGATACGCAGTATTTT	CASRPAGTDTQYF
-	TRBV7-2	TRBJ2-2	-	TGTGCCAGCAGCTCACCTGCAGGGGTGAGCGGGGAGCTGTTTTTT	CASSSPAGVSGELFF
-	TRBV12-3/TRBV12-4	TRBJ1-4	-	TGTGCCAGCAGTTTAGCAGATAATGAAAAACTGTTTTTT	CASSLADNEKLFF
TRBD1	TRBV6-2/TRBV6-3	TRBJ1-1	-	TGTGCCAGCAGTGACCTATGGACAGGGACTAACACTGAAGCTTTCTTT	CASSDLWTGTNTEAFF
-	TRBV5-6	TRBJ2-3	-	TGTGCCAGCAGCGGGTCGACGGGGGCAGATACGCAGTATTTT	CASSGSTGADTQYF
TRBD1	TRBV18	TRBJ2-7	once	TGTGCCAGCTCACCCCGGGACAGGGGTGAGCAGTACTTC	CASSPRDRGEQYF
-	TRBV15	TRBJ2-3	-	TGTGCCACCAGCAGCCGGACTGTTAGCACAGATACGCAGTATTTT	CATSSRTVSTDTQYF
TRBD1	TRBV4-2	TRBJ1-2	-	TGTGCCAGCAGCCAATTAAGGACAGGGGGTGGCTACACCTTC	CASSQLRTGGGYTF
-	TRBV14	TRBJ1-1	-	TGTGCCAGCAGCCCCAGCCTGAACACTGAAGCTTTCTTT	CASSPSLNTEAFF
TRBD1	TRBV2	TRBJ1-4	-	TGTGCCAGCAACTTACTGGGACAGGGGCGGGAAAAACTGTTTTTT	CASNLLGQGREKLFF
-	TRBV6-5	TRBJ1-3	-	TGTGCCAGCAGTTTTGGCAGCGGCTCTGGAAACACCATATATTTT	CASSFGSGSGNTIYF
-	TRBV5-4	TRBJ2-3	-	TGTGCCAGCAGCTTTTCCACGGCAGCGGATACGCAGTATTTT	CASSFSTAADTQYF